This T cell receptor (beta chain) was identified during a study of CD8 T cells in ankylosing spondylitis. Study-wide findings and caveats: Reportedly, matched ankylosing spondylitis synovial fluid was significantly enriched for disease-linked clones. Relatively rare in peripheral blood, disease-linked clones were also CD8+. What seemed typical of ankylosing spondylitis blood was a TCR beta motif built from several highly homologous variants. Several of the motif variants were reported before in synovial fluid and blood from reactive arthritis.

The CDR3 length is 13 residues. The V and J ends lost 4 bases and 6 bases respectively, with 10 bases between them. Germline assignment: CDR1 MNHEY and CDR2 SVGAGI. By quantitative 5'-RACE with molecular barcodes, the TCR beta libraries were made. Via MiXCR, TCRdb re-called the 5' RACE reads, giving one row per CDR3 protein. The sample consists of 750,000 to 850,000 distinct CDR3 sequences, 10% to 15% of them appearing once. This clonotype has a handful of counts. What it recognizes is unknown. The sample was blood, either unsorted or a sorted T cell fraction (not recorded which). V usage is TRBV6-5 and J usage is TRBJ2-4; the D is unclear. The origin of this receptor is a male donor with ankylosing spondylitis. CDR3 loop: CASSSNSRNIQYF. The CDR3 DNA reads as TGTGCCAGCAGTTCGAACAGCCGAAACATTCAGTACTTC.